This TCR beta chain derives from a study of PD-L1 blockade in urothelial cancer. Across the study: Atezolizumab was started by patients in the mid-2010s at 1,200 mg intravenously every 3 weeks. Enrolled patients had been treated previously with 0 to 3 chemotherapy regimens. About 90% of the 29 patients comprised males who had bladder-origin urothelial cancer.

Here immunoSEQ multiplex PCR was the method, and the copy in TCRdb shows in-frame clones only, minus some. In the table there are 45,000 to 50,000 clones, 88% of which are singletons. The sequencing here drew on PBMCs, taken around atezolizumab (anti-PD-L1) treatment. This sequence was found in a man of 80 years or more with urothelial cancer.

CDR3 in DNA: TGTGCCCACTACGGCAGAAGAGATCAGCCCCAGCATTTT. Translating it yields CAHYGRRDQPQHF. The chain carries TRBV6-5 and TRBJ1-5; D is uncertain. This CDR3 region has 13 residues. Germline V gene data show CDR1 as MNHEY and CDR2 as SVGAGI. V lost 11 bases, J lost 5 bases, and 16 bases lay in between.